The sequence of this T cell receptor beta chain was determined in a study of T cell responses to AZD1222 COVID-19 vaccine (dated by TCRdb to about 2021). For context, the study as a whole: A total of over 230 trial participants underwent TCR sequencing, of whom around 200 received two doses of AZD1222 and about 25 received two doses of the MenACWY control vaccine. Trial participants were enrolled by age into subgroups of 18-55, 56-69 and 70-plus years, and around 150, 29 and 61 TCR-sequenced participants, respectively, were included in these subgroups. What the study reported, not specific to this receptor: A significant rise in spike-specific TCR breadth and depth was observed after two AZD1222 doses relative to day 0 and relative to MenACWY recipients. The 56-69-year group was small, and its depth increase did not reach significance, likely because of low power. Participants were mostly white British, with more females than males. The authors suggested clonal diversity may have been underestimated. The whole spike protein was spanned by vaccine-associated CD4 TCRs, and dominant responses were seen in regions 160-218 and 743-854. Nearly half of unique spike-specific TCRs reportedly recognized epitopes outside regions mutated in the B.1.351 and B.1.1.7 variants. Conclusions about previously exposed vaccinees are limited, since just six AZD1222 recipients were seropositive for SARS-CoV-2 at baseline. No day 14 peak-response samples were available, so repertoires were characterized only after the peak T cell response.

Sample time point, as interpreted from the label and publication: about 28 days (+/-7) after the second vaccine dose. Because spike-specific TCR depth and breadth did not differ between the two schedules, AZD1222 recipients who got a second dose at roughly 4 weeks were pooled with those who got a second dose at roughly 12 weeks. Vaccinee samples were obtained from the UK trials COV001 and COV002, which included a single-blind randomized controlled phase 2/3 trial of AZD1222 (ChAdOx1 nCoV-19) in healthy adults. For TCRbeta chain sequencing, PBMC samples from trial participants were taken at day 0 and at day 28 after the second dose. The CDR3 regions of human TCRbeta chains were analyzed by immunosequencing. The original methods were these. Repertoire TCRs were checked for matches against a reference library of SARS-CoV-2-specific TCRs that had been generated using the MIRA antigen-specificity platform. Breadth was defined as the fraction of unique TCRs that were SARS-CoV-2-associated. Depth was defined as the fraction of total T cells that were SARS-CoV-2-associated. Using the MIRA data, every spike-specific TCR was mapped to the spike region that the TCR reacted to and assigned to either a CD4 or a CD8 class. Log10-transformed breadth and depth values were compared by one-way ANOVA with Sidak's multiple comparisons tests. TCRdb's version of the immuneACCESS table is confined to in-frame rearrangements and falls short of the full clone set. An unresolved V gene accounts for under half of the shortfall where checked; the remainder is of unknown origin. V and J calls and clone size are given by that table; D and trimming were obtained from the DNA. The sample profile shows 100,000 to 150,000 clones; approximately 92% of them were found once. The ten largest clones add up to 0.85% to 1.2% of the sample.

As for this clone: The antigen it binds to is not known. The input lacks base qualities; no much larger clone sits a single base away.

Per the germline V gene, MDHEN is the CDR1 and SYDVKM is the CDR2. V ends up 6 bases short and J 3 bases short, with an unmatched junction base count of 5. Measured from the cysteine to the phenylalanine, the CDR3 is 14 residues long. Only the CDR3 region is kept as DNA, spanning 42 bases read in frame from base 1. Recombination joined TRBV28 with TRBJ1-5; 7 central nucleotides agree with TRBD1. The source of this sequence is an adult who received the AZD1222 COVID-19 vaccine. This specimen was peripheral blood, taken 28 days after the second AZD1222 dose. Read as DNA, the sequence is TGTGCCAGCAGGCAACAGGGGAACAATCAGCCCCAGCATTTT. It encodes CASRQQGNNQPQHF.